This is a list of T cell receptor beta chains from one sample in a study of blood T cells in healthy people across ages. Using its own MiXCR run on the 5' RACE reads, TCRdb lists one record per CDR3 protein. The repertoire includes 700,000 to 950,000 distinct CDR3 sequences, roughly 45% of them detected once, and about 20% sits in the top ten. The sequenced sample consisted of blood. These receptors came from an older woman in good health. CDR3s include the opening cysteine and the closing phenylalanine or tryptophan.

TRBV7-9	TRBJ1-2	CASSFTGGFFNYDYTF
TRBV4-2	TRBJ2-6	CASSQENTYNSGANVLTF
TRBV10-3	-	CAISEGVSGTLGEQYF
TRBV21-1	TRBJ2-3	CASTRTSGVDTQYF
TRBV7-2	TRBJ2-5	CASSLVLTTSGEETQYF
TRBV12-3/TRBV12-4	TRBJ2-5	CASSPWGGQAQYF
TRBV6-1	TRBJ1-3	CASEFGTKRNTIYF
TRBV29-1	TRBJ2-2	CSVAKRFDTGELFF
TRBV10-3	TRBJ2-3	CAISESSTGDTQYF
TRBV20-1	TRBJ2-2	CSASFAVGTFSNTGELFF
TRBV7-8	TRBJ2-3	CASSLVLGGTQYF
TRBV29-1	TRBJ2-7	CSPRLAGDNEQYF
TRBV28	TRBJ1-4	CASAWRQKLFF
TRBV20-1	TRBJ2-1	CSAETSGSRNEQFF
TRBV24-1	TRBJ2-3	CATSDRGTDTQYF
TRBV20-1	TRBJ2-3	CSARVQPSTDTQYF
TRBV5-5	TRBJ2-7	CASSVSRGYEQYF
TRBV21-1	TRBJ2-2	CASSNRVGGFNTGELFF
TRBV18	TRBJ2-1	CASSPLEDSRANEQFF
TRBV12-3/TRBV12-4	TRBJ1-1	CASRLKGASTEAFF
TRBV6-5	TRBJ2-1	CASSYGRKTNEQFF
TRBV28	TRBJ1-1	CASRQGTESEAFF
TRBV4-3	TRBJ2-7	CASSQVTGQSYEQYF
TRBV27	TRBJ2-1	CASSVRLAANEQFF
TRBV7-9	TRBJ1-4	CASSPGTGGTTNEKLFF
TRBV25-1	TRBJ2-2	CASGRRDKNTGELFF
TRBV6-1	TRBJ2-5	CASRSSGGLLTDQETQYF
TRBV7-2	TRBJ2-1	CASSYTGRQFF
TRBV3-1	TRBJ2-2	CASSPLQGYTGELFF
TRBV20-1	TRBJ2-1	CSAPTSPEQFF
TRBV20-1	TRBJ2-3	CSASRGLAGAHTQYF
TRBV20-1	TRBJ1-5	CSARVAGKDNQPQHF
TRBV10-3	TRBJ2-7	CAIGHTTLYEQYF
TRBV28	-	CASSSETSAVPYNEQYF
TRBV27	TRBJ1-5	CASSPTGDKTQPQHF
TRBV25-1	TRBJ2-7	CASTPGRSYEQYF
TRBV12-3/TRBV12-4	TRBJ1-5	CASNMGQGGNQPQHF
TRBV6-1	TRBJ1-1	CASSQEIGTEAFF
TRBV10-3	TRBJ2-7	CAIRGLADSYEQYF
TRBV7-9	TRBJ1-2	CASSLGTGGVPGYTF
TRBV7-9	-	CASSVFDQGNEQYF
TRBV13	TRBJ2-7	CASSAAGTVSYEQYF
TRBV11-2	TRBJ2-1	CASSLLDVMNEQFF
TRBV3-1	TRBJ2-1	CASSQDGGTYNEQFF
TRBV5-1	TRBJ2-1	CASSYGTGMEYNEQFF
TRBV20-1	TRBJ1-2	CSVHRGPGYTF
TRBV3-1	TRBJ2-2	CASSQVRGGNTGELFF
TRBV5-1	TRBJ1-2	CASSKTGRIYGYTF
TRBV3-1	TRBJ1-2	CASSQAGGDSGYTF
TRBV6-6	TRBJ2-1	CASGLAGGLYNEQFF
TRBV7-8	TRBJ2-7	CASFGGGTTYEQYF
TRBV6-2/TRBV6-3	TRBJ1-1	CASNLGGGRHTEAFF
TRBV4-2	-	CASSQGTGYSTYEQYF